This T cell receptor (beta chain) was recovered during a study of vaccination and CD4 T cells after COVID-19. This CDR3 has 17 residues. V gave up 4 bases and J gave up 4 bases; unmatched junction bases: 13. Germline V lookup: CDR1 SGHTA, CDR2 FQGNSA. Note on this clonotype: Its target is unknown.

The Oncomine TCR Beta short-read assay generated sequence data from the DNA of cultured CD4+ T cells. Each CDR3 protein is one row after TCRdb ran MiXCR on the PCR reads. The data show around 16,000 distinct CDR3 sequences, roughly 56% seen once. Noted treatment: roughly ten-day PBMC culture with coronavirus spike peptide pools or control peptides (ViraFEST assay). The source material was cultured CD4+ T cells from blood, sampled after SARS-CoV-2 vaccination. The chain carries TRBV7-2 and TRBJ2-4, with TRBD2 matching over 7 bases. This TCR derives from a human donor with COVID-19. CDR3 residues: CASSSAGGLADKNIQYF. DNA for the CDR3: TGTGCCAGCAGCTCCGCCGGCGGGCTAGCGGATAAAAACATTCAGTACTTC. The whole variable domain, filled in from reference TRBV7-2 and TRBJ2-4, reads GAGVSQSPSNKVTEKGKDVELRCDPISGHTALYWYRQSLGQGLEFLIYFQGNSAPDKSGLPSDRFSAERTGGSVSTLTIQRTQQEDSAVYLCASSSAGGLADKNIQYFGAGTRLSVL.